Shown below are 9 T cell receptor beta chains from a single sample sequenced in a study of radiotherapy plus CTLA-4 blockade in lung cancer. The method was immunoSEQ multiplex PCR; TCRdb's version includes in-frame clones alone and lacks a portion of them. In the table there are around 32,000 clones, roughly 77% of which are singletons. The sample consisted of peripheral blood, taken from a patient treated with radiotherapy plus ipilimumab. The receptors were gathered from a human donor with non-small cell lung cancer that progressed on radiotherapy plus ipilimumab.

V usage is TRBV7-9 and J usage is TRBJ1-2, with D tentatively TRBD1 (5 bases). CDR3 size: 14 residues. V lost 1 base, J lost 4 bases, and 10 bases lay in between. The germline CDR1 and CDR2 sequences are SEHNR and FQNEAQ (reference sequence). CDR3 in amino acids: CASSLGRAVYGYTF. The CDR3 nucleotides read TGTGCCAGCAGCTTAGGCAGGGCGGTCTATGGCTACACCTTC. Supplemented by reference TRBV7-9 and TRBJ1-2, the full variable domain reads DTGVSQNPRHKITKRGQNVTFRCDPISEHNRLYWYRQTLGQGPEFLTYFQNEAQLEKSRLLSDRFSAERPKGSFSTLEIQRTEQGDSAMYLCASSLGRAVYGYTFGSGTRLTVV.

V and J are TRBV27 and TRBJ1-6; a weak D match, TRBD1 (5 bases). There are 13 residues in the CDR3. Germline V gives CDR1 MNHEY, CDR2 SMNVEV (reference sequence). Trimming cost V 2 bases and J 9 bases, with 8 bases left between them. The CDR3 loop reads CASSLQGFSPLHF. CDR3 nucleotides: TGTGCCAGCAGTTTACAGGGTTTTTCACCCCTCCACTTT.

The rearrangement joins TRBV29-1 to TRBJ1-3; 8 bases map to TRBD1. The V gene's germline CDR1 is SQVTM and CDR2 ANQGSEA. This CDR3 comprises 15 residues. J lost 0 bases, V lost 6 bases, and 7 bases had no gene match. CDR3 region: CSVQGQVNSGNTIYF. In nucleotides, the CDR3 is TGCAGCGTCCAGGGACAGGTGAACTCTGGAAACACCATATATTTT.

This chain uses TRBV29-1 with TRBJ1-1; 11 bases are a match to TRBD1. With 3 bases clipped from V and 0 bases from J, the junction kept 3 bases outside the gene matches. This CDR3 has 15 amino acids. CDR1 and CDR2 (germline): SQVTM, ANQGSEA. CDR3 sequence reads: CSVDGTGGVNTEAFF. As DNA, the CDR3 is TGCAGCGTTGATGGGACAGGGGGAGTGAACACTGAAGCTTTCTTT.

V gene TRBV4-3 combines with J gene TRBJ1-3, with TRBD1 matching over 8 bases. The CDR3 has 18 residues. Germline CDR1 reads LGHNA; CDR2 reads YSLEER. The V and J ends lost 0 bases and 0 bases, in that order; junction bases with no gene match: 7. Here the CDR3 reads CASSQDLAGGISGNTIYF. CDR3 nucleotides: TGCGCCAGCAGCCAAGATCTCGCAGGGGGCATCTCTGGAAACACCATATATTTT.

The V gene is TRBV5-4, the J gene TRBJ2-6, with D possibly TRBD1 on 6 matching bases. Trimming took off 3 bases at V and 4 bases at J, with 11 bases between the two ends. CDR1 and CDR2 (germline): SGHNT, YYREEE (reference sequence). This CDR3 contains 15 residues. This chain's CDR3 is CASSYPGAGANVLTF. The CDR3 coding sequence is TGTGCCAGCAGCTATCCAGGGGCAGGGGCCAACGTCCTGACTTTC.

The chain carries TRBV12-5 and TRBJ2-3; 8 nucleotides match TRBD1. The ends lost 2 bases at V and 7 bases at J; junction bases unmatched: 2. The CDR3 is 13 residues long. Germline V gives CDR1 LGHNT, CDR2 FRNRAP. CDR3 protein: CASGLTGGYTQYF. For the CDR3, the DNA is TGTGCTAGTGGTTTGACAGGGGGATATACGCAGTATTTT.

The J gene is TRBJ2-1, the V gene TRBV19; 9 bases fit TRBD1. The CDR3 totals 15 residues. CDR1 and CDR2 (germline): LNHDA, SQIVND (reference sequence). The ends lost 5 bases at V and 8 bases at J; junction bases unmatched: 10. The CDR3 nucleotides are TGTGCCAGTAGTGAACTTGGGACAGGGAGCGATGAGCAGTTCTTC. This sequence encodes CASSELGTGSDEQFF. Filled out from reference TRBV19 and TRBJ2-1, the complete variable domain reads DGGITQSPKYLFRKEGQNVTLSCEQNLNHDAMYWYRQDPGQGLRLIYYSQIVNDFQKGDIAEGYSVSREKKESFPLTVTSAQKNPTAFYLCASSELGTGSDEQFFGPGTRLTVL.

The chain recombines TRBV7-2 with TRBJ2-2, with 9 bases aligning to TRBD2. Unmatched junction bases numbered 6, after V lost 3 bases and J lost 7 bases. This CDR3 spans 15 amino acids. The germline V gene encodes CDR1 SGHTA and CDR2 FQGNSA. CDR3 DNA: TGTGCCAGCAGCTTTTCTAGCGGGGAAGGCGGGGAGCTGTTTTTT. The encoded protein is CASSFSSGEGGELFF.